These 21 T cell receptor beta chains share one sample of origin, sequenced in a study of CD8 T cells in Susac syndrome. An input of about 0.5 to 1 ug of RNA was subjected to reverse transcription using random hexamers. TCRdb fed the immunoSEQ multiplex PCR reads into MiXCR, producing one record per CDR3 protein. This table holds about 130,000 distinct CDR3 sequences, around 95% found once. The specimen sequenced was CD4+ T cells from PBMCs. The receptors shown here come from a human donor in good health.

This rearrangement joins TRBV29-1 to TRBJ2-6; the D gene is possibly TRBD1 (6 bases). The CDR3 loop spans 16 amino acids. From germline, CDR1 is SQVTM and CDR2 ANQGSEA. Trimming cost V 5 bases and J 0 bases, with 14 bases left between them. In nucleotides, the CDR3 is TGCAGCGTTAGGGACACACTCTTCTCTGGGGCCAACGTCCTGACTTTC. This sequence encodes CSVRDTLFSGANVLTF.

This rearrangement joins TRBV20-1 to TRBJ1-2, with 8 bases that match TRBD1. The CDR3 spans 12 residues. The junction had 5 bases not matched to a gene; V was cut back by 3 bases and J by 8 bases. Looked up from germline, CDR1 is DFQATT and CDR2 is SNEGSKA (reference sequence). This CDR3 reads CSARDRVGGYTF. The CDR3 bases are TGCAGTGCTAGGGACAGGGTTGGCGGCTACACCTTC.

The chain employs TRBV19 and TRBJ2-1; possibly TRBD1 for D (6 bases). Germline V gene sequence: CDR1 LNHDA, CDR2 SQIVND (reference sequence). Trimming took off 4 bases at V and 5 bases at J, with 18 bases between the two ends. This CDR3 spans 16 amino acids. CDR3 DNA sequence: TGTGCCAGTAGTAACAGGGACGGGAAAATAAACAATGAGCAGTTCTTC. It specifies CASSNRDGKINNEQFF.

The rearrangement links TRBV9 to TRBJ2-6; the D is unclear. Trimming stripped 4 bases from V and 0 bases from J, with 11 bases between. CDR1 and CDR2 (germline): SGDLS, YYNGEE. The CDR3 contains 16 residues. CDR3 sequence reads: CASSLGPPSGANVLTF. The CDR3 DNA sequence: TGTGCCAGCAGCCTCGGACCGCCCTCTGGGGCCAACGTCCTGACTTTC.

The chain is built from TRBV5-1 and TRBJ2-7, with unresolved D. V lost 5 bases, J lost 0 bases, and 9 bases lay in between. From germline, CDR1 is SGHRS and CDR2 YFSETQ. This CDR3 has 13 residues. CDR3: CASRKTDSYEQYF. The CDR3 DNA is TGCGCCAGCAGAAAGACGGACTCCTACGAGCAGTACTTC.

This clonotype was detected a few times. The chain recombines TRBV4-3 with TRBJ2-7; unclear D gene. V gave up 0 bases and J gave up 4 bases, with 28 bases separating them. Germline V gene lookup returns CDR1 LGHNA and CDR2 YSLEER. The CDR3 contains 20 residues. The DNA of the CDR3 is TGCGCCAGCAGCCAAGAAGGTTCCAGGCGCGGTCCCCCCAATCGGTACGAGCAGTACTTC. Protein: CASSQEGSRRGPPNRYEQYF.

The chain links TRBV29-1 to TRBJ1-3; possible D gene TRBD1, 5 bases. There are 13 residues in the CDR3. Looked up from germline, CDR1 is SQVTM and CDR2 is ANQGSEA. The V and J ends lost 6 bases and 0 bases respectively, with 9 bases between them. Written as DNA, the CDR3 is TGCAGCGTACAGGACTTCTCTGGAAACACCATATATTTT. Amino acid sequence: CSVQDFSGNTIYF.

The chain couples TRBV4-3 to TRBJ2-1; 9 bases map to TRBD1. Germline assignment: CDR1 LGHNA and CDR2 YSLEER. The CDR3 extends over 13 amino acids. Trimming cost V 4 bases and J 8 bases; bases outside gene matches: 3. This CDR3 is CASSPTGGDEQFF. DNA for the CDR3: TGCGCCAGCAGCCCTACAGGGGGCGATGAGCAGTTCTTC.

The V call is TRBV5-1, the J call TRBJ2-3; a possible D gene is TRBD2 (7 bases). Looked up from germline, CDR1 is SGHRS and CDR2 is YFSETQ. Trimming took 3 bases from V and 6 from J, leaving 11 bases between them. The CDR3 has 13 amino acids. The CDR3 is CASSSQGGDTQYF. For the CDR3, the DNA is TGCGCCAGCAGCTCACAGGGAGGGGATACGCAGTATTTT.

The J gene is TRBJ1-1, the V gene TRBV25-1; no clear D gene. V dropped 1 base and J dropped 8 bases, with 11 bases sitting between them. Germline CDR1 and CDR2: MGHDK and SYGVNS. The CDR3 totals 13 residues. For the CDR3, the DNA is TGTGCCAGCAGTGAATTGTGGGGTCCCGAAGCTTTCTTT. Amino acid sequence: CASSELWGPEAFF.

This chain uses TRBV4-1 with TRBJ2-1; a possible D gene is TRBD2 (6 bases). Trimming shortened V by 0 bases and J by 7 bases, and 13 bases separated the two germline ends. CDR1 is MGHRA, CDR2 YSYEKL, per germline. This CDR3 is 15 amino acids long. Here the CDR3 reads CASSQDGARGNEQFF. The CDR3 region has the DNA TGCGCCAGCAGCCAAGATGGGGCCCGGGGGAATGAGCAGTTCTTC.

Written as DNA, the CDR3 is TGTGCCAGCAGCGAGGGACTAGCGGCTCGGTTGCAAGAGACCCAGTACTTC. Translating it yields CASSEGLAARLQETQYF. The chain combines TRBV5-4 with TRBJ2-5, with 11 bases aligning to TRBD2. The germline gives CDR1 SGHNT, CDR2 YYREEE (reference sequence). This CDR3 is 17 amino acids long. Germline trimming cut 4 bases from V and 2 bases from J; bases unmatched to any gene: 10.

The chain employs TRBV7-9 and TRBJ1-3; no reliable D call. In germline, CDR1 is SEHNR, CDR2 FQNEAQ (reference sequence). CDR3 length: 16 amino acids. Trimming pared 1 base from V and 9 bases from J, leaving 19 bases between. CDR3 region: CASSLVPGPTTGTIYF. CDR3 bases: TGTGCCAGCAGCTTAGTCCCCGGACCGACGACGGGCACCATATATTTT. Together with reference TRBV7-9 and TRBJ1-3, the CDR3 gives the full variable domain: DTGVSQNPRHKITKRGQNVTFRCDPISEHNRLYWYRQTLGQGPEFLTYFQNEAQLEKSRLLSDRFSAERPKGSFSTLEIQRTEQGDSAMYLCASSLVPGPTTGTIYFGEGSWLTVV.

The chain recombines TRBV5-1 with TRBJ1-2; no firm D call. Trimming pared 0 bases from V and 4 bases from J, leaving 7 bases between. Germline V gene data show CDR1 as SGHRS and CDR2 as YFSETQ. The length of the CDR3 is 13 residues. CDR3 residues: CASSLDILYGYTF. For the CDR3, the DNA is TGCGCCAGCAGCTTGGATATCCTCTATGGCTACACCTTC.

V gene TRBV7-2 combines with J gene TRBJ2-7; TRBD1 agrees at 11 bases. V gave up 5 bases and J gave up 4 bases; unmatched junction bases: 10. CDR1 is SGHTA, CDR2 FQGNSA, per germline. The CDR3 length is 16 residues. CDR3 sequence (DNA): TGTGCCAGCAGCCCCCGGGTGGGGACAGGGGGTTACGAGCAGTACTTC. This gives the protein CASSPRVGTGGYEQYF. The full variable domain, completed using reference TRBV7-2 and TRBJ2-7, is GAGVSQSPSNKVTEKGKDVELRCDPISGHTALYWYRQSLGQGLEFLIYFQGNSAPDKSGLPSDRFSAERTGGSVSTLTIQRTQQEDSAVYLCASSPRVGTGGYEQYFGPGTRLTVT.

The chain uses TRBV6-5 and TRBJ1-5, with D possibly being TRBD1 (6 bases). The ends were cut back, 5 bases at V and 0 bases at J, with 11 bases in the middle. Germline CDR1 reads MNHEY; CDR2 reads SVGAGI. The CDR3 runs 15 residues. The DNA of the CDR3 is TGTGCCAGCAGTAGGACAGAGCTTAGCAATCAGCCCCAGCATTTT. Amino acid sequence: CASSRTELSNQPQHF.

V and J are TRBV10-2 and TRBJ2-7; D unresolved. The V end lost 3 bases, the J end lost 2 bases, and 5 bases lay between the germline ends. The CDR3 covers 12 residues. Germline V gives CDR1 WSHSY, CDR2 SAAADI. CDR3 sequence (DNA): TGCGCCAGCAGTGATCTCACCTACGAGCAGTACTTC. Its protein is CASSDLTYEQYF.

CDR3 bases: TGCAGTGCTAGTGGGGGTTCCTACGAGCAGTACTTC. As protein: CSASGGSYEQYF. The chain combines TRBV20-1 with TRBJ2-7; D possibly uses TRBD1 or TRBD2 (5 bases each). This CDR3 spans 12 amino acids. V gave up 3 bases and J gave up 1 base, with 7 bases separating them. Germline CDR1 is DFQATT and CDR2 is SNEGSKA (reference sequence).

The chain recombines TRBV7-9 with TRBJ2-3, with 8 bases aligning to TRBD2. V shed 5 bases and J 0 bases; nucleotides not matched to a gene: 7. The CDR3 covers 16 residues. Germline CDR1 is SEHNR and CDR2 is FQNEAQ (reference sequence). CDR3 bases: TGTGCCAGCAGCAAGACAATAGCGGGGAGCACAGATACGCAGTATTTT. Protein product: CASSKTIAGSTDTQYF. Filled out from reference TRBV7-9 and TRBJ2-3, the complete variable domain reads DTGVSQNPRHKITKRGQNVTFRCDPISEHNRLYWYRQTLGQGPEFLTYFQNEAQLEKSRLLSDRFSAERPKGSFSTLEIQRTEQGDSAMYLCASSKTIAGSTDTQYFGPGTRLTVL.

The V call is TRBV5-4, the J call TRBJ2-5; tentatively, D is TRBD1 (6 bases). The CDR3 is 14 amino acids. The V end lost 4 bases, the J end lost 2 bases, and 12 bases lay between the germline ends. Germline lookup yields CDR1 SGHNT and CDR2 YYREEE (reference sequence). The CDR3 sequence: CASSPETGQETQYF. CDR3 sequence (DNA): TGTGCCAGCAGCCCCGAGACAGGTCAAGAGACCCAGTACTTC.

The gene calls are TRBV3-1 and TRBJ1-1; D is uncertain. Trimming shortened V by 2 bases and J by 5 bases, and 6 bases separated the two germline ends. Germline CDR1 LGHDT, CDR2 YNNKEL (reference sequence). There are 12 residues in the CDR3. The CDR3 sequence: CASSQFGTEAFF. The CDR3 nucleotides are TGTGCCAGCAGCCAATTTGGTACTGAAGCTTTCTTT.